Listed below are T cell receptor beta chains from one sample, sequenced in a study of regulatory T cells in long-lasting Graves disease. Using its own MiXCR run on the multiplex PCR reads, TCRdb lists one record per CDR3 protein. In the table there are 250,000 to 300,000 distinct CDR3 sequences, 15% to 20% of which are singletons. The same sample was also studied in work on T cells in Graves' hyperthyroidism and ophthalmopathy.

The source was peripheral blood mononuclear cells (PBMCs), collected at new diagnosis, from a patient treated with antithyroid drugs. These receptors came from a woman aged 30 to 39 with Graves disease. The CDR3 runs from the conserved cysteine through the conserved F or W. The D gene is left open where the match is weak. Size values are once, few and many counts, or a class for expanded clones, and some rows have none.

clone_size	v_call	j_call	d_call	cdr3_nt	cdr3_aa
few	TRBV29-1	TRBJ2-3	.	TGCAGCGTTGATATCGGCTCTCTAGATACGCAGTATTTT	CSVDIGSLDTQYF
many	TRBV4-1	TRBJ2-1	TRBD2	TGCGCCAGCAGCCGGCGGGGTAGCGGGGGGTCAAGGGAGCAGTTCTTC	CASSRRGSGGSREQFF
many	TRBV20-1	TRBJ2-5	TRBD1	TGCAGTGCTCCGGGACAGTACCAAGAGACCCAGTACTTC	CSAPGQYQETQYF
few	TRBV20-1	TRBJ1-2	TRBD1	TGCGTAGGTTCGCAGGGGGCCGGTGGCTACACCTTC	CVGSQGAGGYTF
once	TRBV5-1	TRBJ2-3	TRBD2	TGCGCCAGCAGCTCAGCTGACCGGGCGGGGGTTACGCAGTATTTT	CASSSADRAGVTQYF
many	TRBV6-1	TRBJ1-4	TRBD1	TGTGCCAGCAGTAGGCTCTGGACAGGTGGAGGGCAGACTAATGAAAAACTGTTTTTT	CASSRLWTGGGQTNEKLFF
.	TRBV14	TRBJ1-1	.	TGTGCCAGCAGCGTTAGGGGTACTGAAGCTTTCTTT	CASSVRGTEAFF
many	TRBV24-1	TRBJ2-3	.	TGTGCCACCAGTGATTCCGGTTACCACACAGATACGCAGTATTTT	CATSDSGYHTDTQYF
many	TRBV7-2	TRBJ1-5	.	TGTGCCAGCAGCTGGGGGAATAGCAATCAGCCCCAGCATTTT	CASSWGNSNQPQHF
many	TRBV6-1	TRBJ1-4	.	TGTGCCAGCAGGACCAGGGGTGCTAATGAAAAACTGTTTTTT	CASRTRGANEKLFF
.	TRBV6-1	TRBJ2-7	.	TGTGCCAGCACGAACGGACCAGGCGGCTACGAGCAGTACTTC	CASTNGPGGYEQYF
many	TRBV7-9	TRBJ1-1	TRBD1	TGTGCCAGCAGCCTGAAAAACAGGGGAGCTTTCTTT	CASSLKNRGAFF
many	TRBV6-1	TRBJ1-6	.	TGTGCCAGCAGTGAATCTAGGGCCCAAGAGTCACCCCTCCACTTT	CASSESRAQESPLHF
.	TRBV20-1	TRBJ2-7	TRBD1	TGCAGTGCTTCCGGGACAGGGAGGTACGAGCGGTACTTC	CSASGTGRYERYF
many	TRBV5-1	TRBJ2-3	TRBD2	TGCGCCAGCAGCGGCGGGGGAAGCACAGATACGCAGTATTTT	CASSGGGSTDTQYF
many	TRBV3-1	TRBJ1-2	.	TGTGCCAGCAGCCGAGGACTGGGCTACACCTTC	CASSRGLGYTF
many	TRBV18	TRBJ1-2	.	TGTGCCAGCTCGACCAGCCCAGGTAGATTAGGCTACACCTTC	CASSTSPGRLGYTF
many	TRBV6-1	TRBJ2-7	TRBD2	TGTGCCAGCACCTCGGGAGGGGGAACCTACGAGCAGTACTTC	CASTSGGGTYEQYF
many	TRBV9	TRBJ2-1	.	TGTGCCAGCAGCGTTGGGTTTAAGCAGTTCTTC	CASSVGFKQFF
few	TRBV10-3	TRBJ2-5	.	TGTGCCATCAGTGAGATGTACCTGCGGCAGGGGAAAGGAGAGACCCAGTACTTC	CAISEMYLRQGKGETQYF
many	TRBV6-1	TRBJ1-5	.	TGTGCCAGCAATGGGTGGAATCAGCCCCAGCATTTT	CASNGWNQPQHF
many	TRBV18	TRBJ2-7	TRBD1	TGTGCCAGCTCTGGACAGGGGGCGACCTACGAGCAGTACTTC	CASSGQGATYEQYF
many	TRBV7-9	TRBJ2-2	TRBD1	TGTGCCAGCAGGCTTAATTCGGCCAGGGGGCGTCTCATGAACACCGGGGAGCTGTTTTTT	CASRLNSARGRLMNTGELFF
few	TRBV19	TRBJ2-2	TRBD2	TGTGCCAGTAGCACGACTAGCGGGGAGAACACCGGGGAGCTGTTTTTT	CASSTTSGENTGELFF
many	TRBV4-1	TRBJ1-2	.	TGCGCCAGCAGCCACCGACAGGCTACTAACTATGGCTACACCTTC	CASSHRQATNYGYTF
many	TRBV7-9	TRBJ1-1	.	TGTGCCAGCAGCTTAGGGGGTTCGCCTAACACTGAAGCTTTCTTT	CASSLGGSPNTEAFF
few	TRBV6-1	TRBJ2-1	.	TGTGCCAGCGGACCCTACTCCTACAATGAGCAGTTCTTC	CASGPYSYNEQFF
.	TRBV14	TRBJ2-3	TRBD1	TGTGCCAGCAGCCTGGGGACAGCCTGGGCAGATACGCAGTATTTT	CASSLGTAWADTQYF
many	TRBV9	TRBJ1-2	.	TGTGCCAGCAGCGAGAACGGGAACTATGGCTACACCTTC	CASSENGNYGYTF
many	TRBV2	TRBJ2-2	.	TGTGCCAGCAGTCCTCTCTCTGGGCTAGTCCTTGCCGGGGAGCTGTTTTTT	CASSPLSGLVLAGELFF
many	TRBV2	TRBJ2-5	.	TGTGCCAGCAGTGGGGCAGGCCAAGAGACCCAGTACTTC	CASSGAGQETQYF
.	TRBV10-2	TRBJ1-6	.	TGCGCCAGCAGTGAAATTCGGAATTCACCCCTCCACTTT	CASSEIRNSPLHF
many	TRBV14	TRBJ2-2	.	TGTGCCAGCAGCCAAGTCCTACCTCGTACCGGGACATTGAACACCGGGGAGCTGTTTTTT	CASSQVLPRTGTLNTGELFF
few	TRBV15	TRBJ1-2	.	TGTGCCACCAGCAGAGATCGCGATACAGAAAACTATGGCTACACCTTC	CATSRDRDTENYGYTF
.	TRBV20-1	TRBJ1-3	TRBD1	TGCAGTGCCCGGGAGCCCTTGACAGGGGCTGGAAACACCATATATTTT	CSAREPLTGAGNTIYF
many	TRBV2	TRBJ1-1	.	TGTGCCAGTACCATGAACACTGAAGCTTTCTTT	CASTMNTEAFF
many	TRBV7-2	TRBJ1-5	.	TGTGCCAGCAGCTCGCAACCAGGTGGGAATCAGCCCCAGCATTTT	CASSSQPGGNQPQHF
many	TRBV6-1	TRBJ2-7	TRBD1	TGTGCCAGCACCGACGACAGGGGAACAGACGAGCAGTACTTC	CASTDDRGTDEQYF
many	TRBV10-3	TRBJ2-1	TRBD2	TGTGCCATCAACTCGGGACTAGCGGGGGGAGATGAGCAGTTCTTC	CAINSGLAGGDEQFF
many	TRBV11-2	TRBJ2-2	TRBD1	TGTGCCAGCAGCTCGCCAACCACAGGGGCGAACACCGGGGAGCTGTTTTTT	CASSSPTTGANTGELFF
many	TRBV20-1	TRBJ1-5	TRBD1	TGCAGTGCTAGACCCGGGACAGACCCGTTGGGGCCCCAGCATTTT	CSARPGTDPLGPQHF
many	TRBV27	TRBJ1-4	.	TGTGCCAGCAGCAGACAGTTTTTTTCGGAAAAACTGTTTTTT	CASSRQFFSEKLFF
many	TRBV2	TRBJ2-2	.	TGTGCCAGCCATCGCCATCTAGCGCCCGGGGAGCTGTTTTTT	CASHRHLAPGELFF
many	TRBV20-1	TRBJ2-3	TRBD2	TGCAGTGCTAGAGTCCCACCCGGGACTAGCGGGGGCGACACAGATACGCAGTATTTT	CSARVPPGTSGGDTDTQYF
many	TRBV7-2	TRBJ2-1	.	TGTGCCAGCAGTTTCCTACAGGGAGCTGAGCAGTTCTTC	CASSFLQGAEQFF
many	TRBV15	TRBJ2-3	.	TGTGCCACCAGCAGAGATGTTACTAGCACCCTCACAGATACGCAGTATTTT	CATSRDVTSTLTDTQYF
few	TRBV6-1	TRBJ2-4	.	TGTGCCAGCAGTGATGGACAGCTACTAGCCAAAAACATTCAGTACTTC	CASSDGQLLAKNIQYF
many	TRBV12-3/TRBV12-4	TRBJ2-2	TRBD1	TGTGCCAGCAGCGACAGGGCCTACGGGGAGCTGTTTTTT	CASSDRAYGELFF
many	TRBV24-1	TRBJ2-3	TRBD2	TGTGCCACCAGTGACCCCAAGGGGACTAGCGGGGACACAGATACGCAGTATTTT	CATSDPKGTSGDTDTQYF
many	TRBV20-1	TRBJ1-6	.	TGCAGTGCTAGATACAACAGACCGAACGCCCATTATAATTCACCCCTCCACTTT	CSARYNRPNAHYNSPLHF
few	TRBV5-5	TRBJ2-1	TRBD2	TGTGCCAGCAGCTTACTAGCGGGGTACAATGAGCAGTTCTTC	CASSLLAGYNEQFF
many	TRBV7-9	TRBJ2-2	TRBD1	TGTGCCAGCAGCCCGGAGTGGGGACAGGTGTTTACCGGGGAGCTGTTTTTT	CASSPEWGQVFTGELFF
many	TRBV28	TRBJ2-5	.	TGTGCCAGCAGCTCTCTAGAAGCGGGTCCGCAAGAGACCCAGTACTTC	CASSSLEAGPQETQYF
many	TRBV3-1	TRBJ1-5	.	TGTGCCAGCAGCCAGACAAGCTATAGCAATCAGCCCCAGCATTTT	CASSQTSYSNQPQHF
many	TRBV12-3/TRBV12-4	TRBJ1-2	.	TGTGCCAGCAGCCTTTGGTGGGAAGGCTATGGCTACACCTTC	CASSLWWEGYGYTF